This record looks at one T cell receptor (beta chain) sequence and its context. Its antigen is unknown. This sample is drawn from a study of PD-1 blockade in classical Hodgkin lymphoma. There are 17 residues in the CDR3. Germline V gives CDR1 SGHRS, CDR2 YFSETQ. V dropped 1 base and J dropped 5; count of bases not matched to a gene: 9. Sequenced by immunoSEQ multiplex PCR; TCRdb stores in-frame clones only, minus some. The sample carries under 30,000 clones, over 75% recorded once. Overall study findings and caveats: Patients with a complete response exhibited baseline diversity comparable to newly diagnosed patients. Diminished baseline TCR diversity has been reported in newly diagnosed patients relative to healthy donors.

Every patient was affected by relapse after autologous stem cell transplantation, while exposure to brentuximab vedotin was not uniform. Negative magnetic selection isolated CD4+ T cells from thawed PBMCs. The study recorded best responses of complete response, partial response or progressive disease. The origin of this receptor is a human donor with classical Hodgkin lymphoma. This specimen was CD4+ T cells from blood, taken at baseline. The chain carries TRBV5-1 and TRBJ2-3; TRBD1 matches 11 bases. The CDR3 is CASSLRPSGTGGDTQYF. CDR3 DNA sequence: TGCGCCAGCAGCTTGCGACCATCCGGGACAGGGGGAGATACGCAGTATTTT.